This T cell receptor (beta chain) was sequenced for a study of T cells expressing NK-cell markers. In the study overall: Each TCR beta repertoire originated in sorted T cells that were CD3+CD56+NKG2C+, CD3+CD56+NKG2C- or CD3+CD56-NKG2C+. Most of the eight sequenced donors tested HCMV-seropositive; one tested seronegative.

As concerns this clonotype: Its specificity is not known.

TCRdb reprocessed the 5' RACE reads; each CDR3 protein has one entry and no DNA is given. This sample contains about 460,000 distinct CDR3 sequences. General observations from the study: Whether expanded NKG2C+ T cell clones recognized HCMV stayed uncertain.

The sequenced material came from blood T cells: a sorted CD56 or NKG2C T cell subset, CD4+ or CD8+ T cells, or bulk PBMC T cells (not recorded which). This receptor was taken from a woman aged 45-60 years in good health.

CDR3 residues: CSARDHLAGLQETQYF. This rearrangement joins TRBV20-1 to TRBJ2-5. CDR3 length: 16 amino acids. Germline-derived CDR1 and CDR2 are DFQATT and SNEGSKA (reference sequence).